The 17 T cell receptor beta chains reported below all come from one sample, sequenced in a study of synovial regulatory T cells in juvenile arthritis. Assay: immunoSEQ multiplex PCR; the TCRdb copy retains only in-frame clones and omits some. The specimen's table records 9,000 to 10,000 clones. Input material: Treg cells from blood. As for subset: remaining (HLA-DR-negative) circulating blood Treg cells. These receptors were taken from a donor younger than 30 with juvenile idiopathic arthritis.

The rearrangement links TRBV5-1 to TRBJ1-5; the TCRdb call, TRBD1, lacks DNA for checking. Germline lookup yields CDR1 SGHRS and CDR2 YFSETQ. This CDR3 contains 16 residues. No DNA is given. This CDR3 is CASSLGSGDSNQPQHF.

This rearrangement joins TRBV9 to TRBJ1-2; the TCRdb call, TRBD1, lacks DNA for checking. From germline, CDR1 is SGDLS and CDR2 YYNGEE. This CDR3 has 13 amino acids. The record lacks a DNA sequence. The CDR3 here is CASSVREHYGYTF.

The J gene is TRBJ2-5, the V gene TRBV28; the TRBD2 assignment by TCRdb is unverifiable without DNA. Germline lookup yields CDR1 MDHEN and CDR2 SYDVKM. The CDR3 spans 15 residues. No DNA is given. CDR3 region: CASTPPRAGQETQYF.

The V call is TRBV12-5, the J call TRBJ1-2. CDR3 length: 14 residues. Only the protein is on record. Germline V lookup: CDR1 LGHNT, CDR2 FRNRAP. The CDR3 reads CASGPGTGSDGYTF.

This rearrangement joins TRBV2 to TRBJ2-2; TCRdb picks TRBD1, but there is no DNA to check that call. The CDR3 sequence is 17 residues long. There is no recorded DNA. Per the germline V gene, CDR1 is SNHLY and CDR2 is FYNNEI. This CDR3 reads CASSGLTGAVNTGELFF.

This chain uses TRBV7-2 with TRBJ2-1; TCRdb's D call, TRBD2, is unchecked because there is no DNA. CDR3 length: 17 residues. The DNA is unrecorded. Germline CDR1 reads SGHTA; CDR2 reads FQGNSA. The CDR3 reads CANSITLGGGASNEQFF.

The V call is TRBV9, the J call TRBJ1-2. The CDR3 extends over 13 amino acids. This entry has no DNA. CDR1 is SGDLS, CDR2 YYNGEE, per germline. The CDR3: CASSVGGGFGYTF.

The chain joins TRBV6-6 to TRBJ2-7; checking the TCRdb D call of TRBD1 is not possible without DNA. This CDR3 spans 15 amino acids. This entry has no DNA. The germline gives CDR1 MNHNY, CDR2 SVGAGI (reference sequence). This CDR3 is CASSYPGQKTYEQYF.

This chain links TRBV7-9 with TRBJ1-1; the D call of TRBD1 rests on TCRdb alone, since no DNA is present to check it. The CDR3 sequence is 14 residues long. The protein alone is recorded here. Germline-derived CDR1 and CDR2 are SEHNR and FQNEAQ (reference sequence). This CDR3 reads CASSFEGVGTEAFF.

The chain links TRBV1 to TRBJ1-1; TCRdb picks TRBD1, but there is no DNA to check that call. TRBV1 is a pseudogene locus. The CDR3 runs 14 residues. Only the protein is available. CDR3: CTSRGTGLNTEAFF.

The J gene is TRBJ2-2, the V gene TRBV6-1; the D call from TCRdb, TRBD1, cannot be confirmed without DNA. Germline V gives CDR1 MNHNS, CDR2 SASEGT. The CDR3 length is 13 residues. The DNA is unrecorded. The CDR3 is CASGAGVTGELFF.

The rearrangement joins TRBV6-6 to TRBJ2-7; checking the TCRdb D call of TRBD2 is not possible without DNA. The germline V gene encodes CDR1 MNHNY and CDR2 SVGAGI (reference sequence). The CDR3 runs 16 residues. No DNA sequence was recorded. The chain's CDR3 is CASNGAGRGGSYEQYF.

Its frequency marks this clone as medium-sized. The J gene is TRBJ2-7, the V gene TRBV6-1; TCRdb's D gene call, TRBD2, goes unchecked for lack of DNA. Looked up from germline, CDR1 is MNHNS and CDR2 is SASEGT. This CDR3 spans 14 amino acids. The nucleotide record is missing. CDR3 region: CASSVVLAGNEQYF.

The chain is built from TRBV29-1 and TRBJ2-7. Germline CDR1 reads SQVTM; CDR2 reads ANQGSEA. The CDR3 runs to 12 residues. DNA for this receptor is not on file. The CDR3 reads CSVVDLLYEQYF.

This clone is labeled medium-sized (0.01 to 0.1%) based on frequency. The genes are TRBV19 and TRBJ2-7; lacking DNA, the TRBD1 call made by TCRdb goes unchecked. Germline lookup yields CDR1 LNHDA and CDR2 SQIVND (reference sequence). CDR3 length: 15 amino acids. The entry carries no DNA sequence. The CDR3: CASSMTGPRAYEQYF. Full variable domain (outside the CDR3, taken from reference TRBV19 and TRBJ2-7): DGGITQSPKYLFRKEGQNVTLSCEQNLNHDAMYWYRQDPGQGLRLIYYSQIVNDFQKGDIAEGYSVSREKKESFPLTVTSAQKNPTAFYLCASSMTGPRAYEQYFGPGTRLTVT.

V and J are TRBV5-1 and TRBJ2-5; TCRdb indicates TRBD2, and absent DNA this call remains unverified. The CDR3 contains 16 residues. No DNA was logged. CDR1 and CDR2 from the germline V gene are SGHRS and YFSETQ. The CDR3 protein is CASSYSGLADTETQYF.

The chain couples TRBV5-1 to TRBJ1-1. Germline V gene data show CDR1 as SGHRS and CDR2 as YFSETQ. The CDR3 contains 13 residues. No DNA was logged. The CDR3 loop is CASSFRGNTEAFF. Filled out from reference TRBV5-1 and TRBJ1-1, the complete variable domain reads KAGVTQTPRYLIKTRGQQVTLSCSPISGHRSVSWYQQTPGQGLQFLFEYFSETQRNKGNFPGRFSGRQFSNSRSEMNVSTLELGDSALYLCASSFRGNTEAFFGQGTRLTVV.